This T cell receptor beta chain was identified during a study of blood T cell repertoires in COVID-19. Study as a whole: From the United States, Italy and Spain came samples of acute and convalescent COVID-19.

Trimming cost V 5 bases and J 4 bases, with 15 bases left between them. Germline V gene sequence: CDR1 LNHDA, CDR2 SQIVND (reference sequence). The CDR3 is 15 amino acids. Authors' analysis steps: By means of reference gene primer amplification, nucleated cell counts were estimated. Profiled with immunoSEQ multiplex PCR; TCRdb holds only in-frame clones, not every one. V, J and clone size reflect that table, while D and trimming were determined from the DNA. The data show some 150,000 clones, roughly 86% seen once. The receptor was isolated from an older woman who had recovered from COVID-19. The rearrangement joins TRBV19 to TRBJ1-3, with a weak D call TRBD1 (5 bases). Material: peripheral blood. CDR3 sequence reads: CASSVQDGGGNTIYF. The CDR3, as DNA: TGTGCCAGTAGTGTACAGGACGGCGGAGGAAACACCATATATTTT.